Below are 21 T cell receptor beta chains sequenced from a single sample in a study of OX40 agonist ivuxolimab in advanced cancers. Preparation of the library involved the immunoSEQ multiplex PCR assay. TCRdb re-hosts the immuneACCESS table, in-frame sequences only. Its copies lack some clones; in the studies checked, an unresolved V gene accounts for under half of them, and the cause for the rest is not known. The sample has some 98,000 clones on record, more than 85% of them singletons. The ten largest clones take up about 0.31% of the sample. The specimen was CD4+ or CD8+ T cells sorted from blood, collected in a trial of the OX40 agonist ivuxolimab. The receptors were sampled from an adult with an advanced solid tumor such as melanoma, head and neck, liver or kidney cancer.

The V call is TRBV6-5, the J call TRBJ2-3, with TRBD2 identical over 8 bases. Per germline, CDR1 MNHEY and CDR2 SVGAGI. V was pared by 0 bases and J by 7 bases, with 3 bases of the junction left unmatched. The CDR3 has 14 amino acids. The CDR3 is CASSYSAGANTQYF. Written as DNA, the CDR3 is TGTGCCAGCAGTTACTCAGCGGGGGCGAATACGCAGTATTTT.

The J gene is TRBJ1-6, the V gene TRBV2; D is undetermined. The CDR3 is 13 amino acids. Germline CDR1 and CDR2: SNHLY and FYNNEI. V gave up 7 bases and J gave up 7 bases, with 11 bases separating them. The CDR3 nucleotides read TGTGCCAGCAATGGGATTCCGAATTCACCCCTCCACTTT. This gives the protein CASNGIPNSPLHF. The full variable domain, its missing parts supplied by reference TRBV2 and TRBJ1-6, is EPEVTQTPSHQVTQMGQEVILRCVPISNHLYFYWYRQILGQKVEFLVSFYNNEISEKSEIFDDQFSVERPDGSNFTLKIRSTKLEDSAMYFCASNGIPNSPLHFGNGTRLTVT.

V usage is TRBV19 and J usage is TRBJ2-3; no clear D gene. This CDR3 contains 14 residues. Germline CDR1 and CDR2: LNHDA and SQIVND (reference sequence). V was clipped by 5 bases and J by 2 bases, with 11 bases between them. This CDR3 reads CASSSRLHTDTQYF. The CDR3 coding sequence is TGTGCCAGTAGTTCGCGACTCCACACAGATACGCAGTATTTT.

This sequence joins TRBV5-1 and TRBJ1-4; D remains unclear. This CDR3 region has 16 residues. V lost 0 bases, J lost 0 bases, and 9 bases lay in between. Germline V gives CDR1 SGHRS, CDR2 YFSETQ. The CDR3 DNA reads as TGCGCCAGCAGCTTGGCGGCCGCCGCAACTAATGAAAAACTGTTTTTT. It encodes CASSLAAAATNEKLFF.

CDR3 in DNA: TGCGCCAGCAGCTTTGGGCAGGGAAGGAACACTGAAGCTTTCTTT. Translating gives CASSFGQGRNTEAFF. The V gene is TRBV5-1, the J gene TRBJ1-1; tentative D call: TRBD1 (5 bases). The V end lost 2 bases, the J end lost 1 base, and 12 bases lay between the germline ends. In germline, CDR1 is SGHRS, CDR2 YFSETQ. This CDR3 comprises 15 residues.

In its sample, this clone was seen a few times. This rearrangement joins TRBV28 to TRBJ1-2; 8 bases line up with TRBD1. This CDR3 is built from 16 residues. J lost 8 bases, V lost 2 bases, and 13 bases had no gene match. Germline V lookup: CDR1 MDHEN, CDR2 SYDVKM. For the CDR3, the DNA is TGTGCCAGCAGTTTAACAACCACTTCAGGGGGCCTCGGCTACACCTTC. It encodes CASSLTTTSGGLGYTF.

This sequence joins TRBV5-1 and TRBJ2-7; D is possibly TRBD1 (5 bases). Germline V CDR1 and CDR2: SGHRS, YFSETQ. The V gene lost 4 bases and the J gene lost 3 bases, with 11 bases spanning the gap. The CDR3 sequence is 13 residues long. CDR3 sequence (DNA): TGCGCCAGCAGCAACCGACAGAGCTACGAGCAGTACTTC. Amino acid sequence: CASSNRQSYEQYF.

CDR3 residues: CASGTSGSLPKNIQYF. The CDR3 coding sequence is TGTGCCAGCGGGACTAGCGGGAGTCTCCCCAAAAACATTCAGTACTTC. This chain connects TRBV28 to TRBJ2-4; 14 bases are a match to TRBD2. Per germline, CDR1 MDHEN and CDR2 SYDVKM. After removal of 8 bases from V and 2 bases from J, the junction contained 5 bases not matched to a gene. The CDR3 length is 16 residues. Complete variable domain (other parts from reference TRBV28 and TRBJ2-4): DVKVTQSSRYLVKRTGEKVFLECVQDMDHENMFWYRQDPGLGLRLIYFSYDVKMKEKGDIPEGYSVSREKKERFSLILESASTNQTSMYLCASGTSGSLPKNIQYFGAGTRLSVL.

This clone was counted once. CDR3: CASRLRRLAGVIDTQYF. DNA for the CDR3: TGTGCCAGCCGGCTCCGGCGACTAGCGGGAGTGATAGATACGCAGTATTTT. This sequence joins TRBV2 and TRBJ2-3; 12 bases align to TRBD2. The J segment lost 5 bases and the V segment lost 8 bases, leaving 14 bases of the junction unmatched. Per germline, CDR1 SNHLY and CDR2 FYNNEI. The CDR3 totals 17 residues.

CDR3 sequence reads: CASSLKTGNGYTF. The CDR3 nucleotides read TGTGCCAGCAGCCTCAAGACAGGGAATGGCTACACCTTC. V is TRBV9 and J is TRBJ1-2; 7 bases align to TRBD1. V lost 4 bases and J lost 6; bases outside the gene matches: 6. The CDR3 is 13 amino acids. CDR1 and CDR2 from the germline V gene are SGDLS and YYNGEE.

The gene calls are TRBV7-3 and TRBJ2-2; 9 nucleotides line up with TRBD1. The CDR3 is made up of 14 amino acids. Germline V gives CDR1 SGHTA, CDR2 FQGTGA. Trimming removed 5 bases from V and 6 bases from J; junction bases left unmatched: 4. CDR3 protein: CASSEQGASGELFF. Here the CDR3 DNA reads TGTGCCAGCAGCGAACAGGGGGCTTCCGGGGAGCTGTTTTTT.

V usage is TRBV6-6 and J usage is TRBJ2-7, with D perhaps matching TRBD1 (6 bases). CDR1 is MNHNY, CDR2 SVGAGI, per germline (reference sequence). This CDR3 has 13 residues. Trimming left V 6 bases short and J 5 bases short, with 14 bases between. DNA for the CDR3: TGTGCCAGCAGGAAGACAGGTTTGGACGAGCAGTACTTC. This gives the protein CASRKTGLDEQYF.

The chain employs TRBV6-5 and TRBJ1-2; D is undetermined. V was cut by 6 bases and J by 2 bases, with 13 bases left in between. CDR1 MNHEY and CDR2 SVGAGI come from the germline V gene. The CDR3 covers 14 residues. Written as DNA, the CDR3 is TGTGCCAGCAGGGAAACTAAACCAAACTATGGCTACACCTTC. Amino acids: CASRETKPNYGYTF.

CDR3: CASSYSYRVGEQYF. CDR3 bases: TGTGCCAGCAGTTACTCGTACAGGGTGGGCGAGCAGTACTTC. The chain is built from TRBV6-5 and TRBJ2-7, with D possibly matching TRBD1 (6 bases). Per the germline V gene, CDR1 is MNHEY and CDR2 is SVGAGI. V was clipped by 0 bases and J by 6 bases, with 12 bases between them. The CDR3 contains 14 residues.

This chain uses TRBV19 with TRBJ2-6, with D possibly being TRBD1 (6 bases). Germline V CDR1 and CDR2: LNHDA, SQIVND (reference sequence). This CDR3 is built from 17 residues. V was trimmed by 3 bases and J by 2 bases, leaving 14 bases between them. CDR3 nucleotides: TGTGCCAGTAGTATCTCGGCAGGGGCGCCTGGGGCCAACGTCCTGACTTTC. Amino acid sequence: CASSISAGAPGANVLTF.

The chain recombines TRBV11-2 with TRBJ2-1; possibly TRBD2 for D (6 bases). V lost 5 bases and J lost 4, with 15 bases in between. In germline, CDR1 is SGHAT, CDR2 FQNNGV. This CDR3 is 15 amino acids long. CDR3 protein: CASSATAGSYNEQFF. The CDR3 nucleotides are TGTGCCAGCAGCGCTACAGCGGGTTCGTACAATGAGCAGTTCTTC.

The chain links TRBV5-8 to TRBJ2-7; perhaps D is TRBD1 or TRBD2 (6 bases each). CDR3 length equals 16 residues. Trimming removed 3 bases from V and 3 bases from J, with 19 bases in between. Germline V gene data show CDR1 as SGHTS and CDR2 as YDEGEE. The CDR3 sequence: CASSYGGQAGSYEQYF. In nucleotides, the CDR3 is TGTGCCAGCAGCTACGGGGGCCAGGCGGGGAGCTACGAGCAGTACTTC.

For the CDR3, the DNA is TGTGCCAGTAGGTCCGGACAGGCGAGCACAGATACGCAGTATTTT. Its translation is CASRSGQASTDTQYF. The genes are TRBV19 and TRBJ2-3; 7 bases are a match to TRBD1. This CDR3 is built from 15 residues. CDR1 LNHDA and CDR2 SQIVND come from the germline V gene (reference sequence). V lost 6 bases to trimming and J lost 0 bases; unmatched junction nucleotides: 6.

V usage is TRBV27 and J usage is TRBJ2-1; D remains unclear. Germline CDR1 reads MNHEY; CDR2 reads SMNVEV (reference sequence). V was trimmed by 4 bases and J by 9 bases, leaving 13 bases between them. This CDR3 is 13 amino acids long. CDR3 nucleotide sequence: TGTGCCAGCAGTTCCGGGCTGGATGGTGAGCAGTTCTTC. Its protein is CASSSGLDGEQFF.

This clone was recorded a few times. The genes are TRBV19 and TRBJ1-3; TRBD1 agrees at 8 bases. The length of the CDR3 is 16 residues. The germline CDR1 and CDR2 sequences are LNHDA and SQIVND (reference sequence). J was trimmed by 1 base and V by 7 bases; bases with no gene match: 9. The CDR3 nucleotides read TGTGCCAGTACCCCCGGGACAGGAACGTCTGGAAACACCATATATTTT. This encodes CASTPGTGTSGNTIYF.

V and J are TRBV12-1 and TRBJ2-7; the table's D call TRBD1 went unverified against the DNA. TRBV12-1 is assigned pseudogene status. The CDR3 length is 15 residues. CDR3 DNA: TGTGCCAGCAGCTTTCCGGGACAGGGGGTCTACGAGCAGTACTTC. As protein: CASSFPGQGVYEQYF.